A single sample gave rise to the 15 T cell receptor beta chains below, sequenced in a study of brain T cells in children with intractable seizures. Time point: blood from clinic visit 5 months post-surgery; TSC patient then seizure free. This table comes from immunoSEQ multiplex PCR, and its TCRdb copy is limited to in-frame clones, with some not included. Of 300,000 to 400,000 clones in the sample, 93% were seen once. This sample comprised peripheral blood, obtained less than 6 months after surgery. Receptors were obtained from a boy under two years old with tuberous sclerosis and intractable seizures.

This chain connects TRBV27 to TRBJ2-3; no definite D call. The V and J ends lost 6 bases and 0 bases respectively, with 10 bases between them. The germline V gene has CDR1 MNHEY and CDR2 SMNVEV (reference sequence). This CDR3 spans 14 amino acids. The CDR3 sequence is CASSSIPSTDTQYF. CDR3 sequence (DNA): TGTGCCAGCAGCTCTATACCTAGCACAGATACGCAGTATTTT.

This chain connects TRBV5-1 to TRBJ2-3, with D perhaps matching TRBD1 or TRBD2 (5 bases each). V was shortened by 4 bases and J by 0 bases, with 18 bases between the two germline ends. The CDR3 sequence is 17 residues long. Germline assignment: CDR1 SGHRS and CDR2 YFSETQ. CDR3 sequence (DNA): TGCGCCAGCAGCCTCAGGGAGAGGGGACGGAGCACAGATACGCAGTATTTT. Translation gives CASSLRERGRSTDTQYF.

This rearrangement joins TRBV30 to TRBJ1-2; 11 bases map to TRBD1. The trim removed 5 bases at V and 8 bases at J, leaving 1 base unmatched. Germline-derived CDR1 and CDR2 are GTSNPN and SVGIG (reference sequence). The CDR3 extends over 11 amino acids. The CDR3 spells CAWGTGGGYTF. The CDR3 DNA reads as TGTGCCTGGGGGACAGGGGGAGGCTACACCTTC.

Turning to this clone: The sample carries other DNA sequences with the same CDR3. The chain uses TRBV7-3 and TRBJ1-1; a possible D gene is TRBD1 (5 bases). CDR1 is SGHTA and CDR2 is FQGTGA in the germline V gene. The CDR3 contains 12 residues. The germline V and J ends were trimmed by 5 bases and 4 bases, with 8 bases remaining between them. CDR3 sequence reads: CASSPGGTEAFF. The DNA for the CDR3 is TGTGCCAGCAGCCCCGGGGGCACTGAAGCTTTCTTT.

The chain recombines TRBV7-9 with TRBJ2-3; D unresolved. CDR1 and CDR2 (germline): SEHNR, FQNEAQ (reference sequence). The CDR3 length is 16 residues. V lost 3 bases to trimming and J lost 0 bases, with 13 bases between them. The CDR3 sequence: CASSLSPRSSTDTQYF. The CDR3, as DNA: TGTGCCAGCAGCTTGTCCCCCAGATCTAGCACAGATACGCAGTATTTT.

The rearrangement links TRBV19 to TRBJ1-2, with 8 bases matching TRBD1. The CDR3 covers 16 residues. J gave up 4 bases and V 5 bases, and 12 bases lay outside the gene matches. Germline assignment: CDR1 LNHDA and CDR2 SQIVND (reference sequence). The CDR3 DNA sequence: TGTGCCAGTAGTTTGCTGGAGGACAGGGAAGTCTATGGCTACACCTTC. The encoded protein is CASSLLEDREVYGYTF.

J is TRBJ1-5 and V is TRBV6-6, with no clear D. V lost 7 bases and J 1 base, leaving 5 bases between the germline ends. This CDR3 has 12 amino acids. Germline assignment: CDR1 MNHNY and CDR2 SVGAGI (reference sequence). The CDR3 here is CASMESNQPQHF. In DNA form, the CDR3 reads TGTGCCAGCATGGAAAGCAATCAGCCCCAGCATTTT.

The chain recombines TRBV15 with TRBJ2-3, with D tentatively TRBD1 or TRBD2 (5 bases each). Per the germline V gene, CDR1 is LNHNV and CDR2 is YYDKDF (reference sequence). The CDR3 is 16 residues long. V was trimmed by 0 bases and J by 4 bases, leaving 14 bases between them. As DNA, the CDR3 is TGTGCCACCAGCAGAGATAGAGGGGCTTTGGCAGATACGCAGTATTTT. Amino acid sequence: CATSRDRGALADTQYF.

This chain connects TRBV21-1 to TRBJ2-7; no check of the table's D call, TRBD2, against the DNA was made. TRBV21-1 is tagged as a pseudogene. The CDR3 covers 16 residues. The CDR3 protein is CASSKPAIREIYEQYF. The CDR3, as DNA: TGTGCCAGCAGCAAGCCCGCGATACGGGAAATCTACGAGCAGTACTTC.

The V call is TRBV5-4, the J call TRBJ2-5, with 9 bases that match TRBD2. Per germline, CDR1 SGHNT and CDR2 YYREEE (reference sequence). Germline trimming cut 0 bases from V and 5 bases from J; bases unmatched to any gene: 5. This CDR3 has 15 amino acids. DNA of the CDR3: TGTGCCAGCAGCTTGGCGGCGGGGGGGCGTGAGACCCAGTACTTC. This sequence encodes CASSLAAGGRETQYF.

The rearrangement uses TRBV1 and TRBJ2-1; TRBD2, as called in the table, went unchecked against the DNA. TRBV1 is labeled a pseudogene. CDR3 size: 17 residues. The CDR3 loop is CTSSQPRPSGRDNEQFF. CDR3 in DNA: TGCACCAGCAGCCAACCCCGACCTAGCGGGAGGGACAATGAGCAGTTCTTC.

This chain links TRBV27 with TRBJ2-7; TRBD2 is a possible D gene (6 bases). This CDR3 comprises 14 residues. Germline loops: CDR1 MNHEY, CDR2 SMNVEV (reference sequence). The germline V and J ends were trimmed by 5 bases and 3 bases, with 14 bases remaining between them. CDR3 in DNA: TGTGCCAGCAGTCCCCTCGGGACTGACTACGAGCAGTACTTC. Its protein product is CASSPLGTDYEQYF.

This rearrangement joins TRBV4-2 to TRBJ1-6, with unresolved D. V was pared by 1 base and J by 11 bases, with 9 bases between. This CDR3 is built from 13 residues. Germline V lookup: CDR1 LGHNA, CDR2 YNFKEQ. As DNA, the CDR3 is TGTGCCAGCAGCCAAGGCACCGCGACACCCCTCCACTTT. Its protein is CASSQGTATPLHF.

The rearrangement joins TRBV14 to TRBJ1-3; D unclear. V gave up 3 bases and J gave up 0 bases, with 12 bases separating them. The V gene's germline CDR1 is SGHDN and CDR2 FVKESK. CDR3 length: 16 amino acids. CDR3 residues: CASSQVTKHSGNTIYF. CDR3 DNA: TGTGCCAGCAGCCAGGTAACAAAGCACTCTGGAAACACCATATATTTT.

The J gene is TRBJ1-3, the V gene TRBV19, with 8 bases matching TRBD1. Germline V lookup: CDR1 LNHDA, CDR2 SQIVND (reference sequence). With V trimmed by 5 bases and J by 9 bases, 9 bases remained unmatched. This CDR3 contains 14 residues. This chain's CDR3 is CASSLRDRPLTIYF. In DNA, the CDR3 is TGTGCCAGTAGTCTCCGGGACAGGCCTCTCACCATATATTTT.